These 3 T cell receptor beta chains originate from one sample sequenced in a study of T cell responses to AZD1222 COVID-19 vaccine. Sequencing used immunoSEQ multiplex PCR; TCRdb keeps in-frame clones, though not all of them. The sample gives some 90,000 clones, around 90% of which show up once; roughly 15% is in the top ten. This specimen was peripheral blood, taken on day 0 of AZD1222 vaccination. The origin of the receptors is an adult in good health.

Only one count was recorded for this clone. In DNA form, the CDR3 reads TGTGCCAGTAGTATGCGGACTCGACTAGCGGGGGAAAATGAGCAGTTCTTC. It specifies CASSMRTRLAGENEQFF. The chain is built from TRBV19 and TRBJ2-1; 12 nucleotides agree with TRBD2. The CDR3 has 17 amino acids. The germline V gene encodes CDR1 LNHDA and CDR2 SQIVND (reference sequence). Unmatched junction bases numbered 10, after V lost 3 bases and J lost 7 bases.

The V and J genes are TRBV9 and TRBJ2-1, with TRBD2 matching over 16 bases. V lost 4 bases, J lost 0 bases, and 10 bases stayed unmatched. This CDR3 has 20 amino acids. Germline V gene data show CDR1 as SGDLS and CDR2 as YYNGEE. Here the CDR3 reads CASSPRWGTSGRGSYNEQFF. CDR3 in DNA: TGTGCCAGCAGCCCCCGATGGGGGACTAGCGGGAGGGGCTCCTACAATGAGCAGTTCTTC.

The gene calls are TRBV7-9 and TRBJ1-5; no reliable D call. The CDR3 loop spans 14 amino acids. V was cut by 2 bases and J by 3 bases, with 8 bases left in between. The germline CDR1 and CDR2 sequences are SEHNR and FQNEAQ (reference sequence). The CDR3 sequence is CASSLSGYNQPQHF. Written as DNA, the CDR3 is TGTGCCAGCAGCTTATCCGGATACAATCAGCCCCAGCATTTT.